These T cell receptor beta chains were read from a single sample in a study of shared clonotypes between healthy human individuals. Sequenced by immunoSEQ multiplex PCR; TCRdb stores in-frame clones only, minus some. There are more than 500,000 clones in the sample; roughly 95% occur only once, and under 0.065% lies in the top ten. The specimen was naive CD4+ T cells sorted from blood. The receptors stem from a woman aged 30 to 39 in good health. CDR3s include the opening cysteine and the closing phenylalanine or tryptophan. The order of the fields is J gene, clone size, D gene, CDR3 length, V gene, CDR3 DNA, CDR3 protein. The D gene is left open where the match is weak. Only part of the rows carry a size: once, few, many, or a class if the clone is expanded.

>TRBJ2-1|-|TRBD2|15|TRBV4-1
TGCGCCAGCAGAGGGACTAGCGGGAGGTTCAATGAGCAGTTCTTC
CASRGTSGRFNEQFF
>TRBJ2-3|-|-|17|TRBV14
TGTGCCAGCAGCCCCCGGCTTGCAAACTTAAACACAGATACGCAGTATTTT
CASSPRLANLNTDTQYF
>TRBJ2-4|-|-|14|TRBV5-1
TGCGCCAGCAGCTTGGATCTAGCCAAAAACATTCAGTACTTC
CASSLDLAKNIQYF
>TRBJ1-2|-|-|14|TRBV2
TGTGCCAGCAACCGGGACAACGGCCACTATGGCTACACCTTC
CASNRDNGHYGYTF
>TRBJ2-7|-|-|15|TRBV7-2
TGTGCCAGCAGCTTACCCCTAGCGAGAAACTACGAGCAGTACTTC
CASSLPLARNYEQYF
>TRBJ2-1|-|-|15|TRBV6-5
TGTGCCAGCAGTTACTCGGGGGGAGTAGGCGATGAGCAGTTCTTC
CASSYSGGVGDEQFF
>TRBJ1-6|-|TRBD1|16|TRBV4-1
TGCGCCAGCAGCCTCAGCAAAGGACAGGTTAATTCACCCCTCCACTTT
CASSLSKGQVNSPLHF
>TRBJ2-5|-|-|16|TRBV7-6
TGTGCCAGCAGCCGAAGGACTGCCGCTCCCCAAGAGACCCAGTACTTC
CASSRRTAAPQETQYF
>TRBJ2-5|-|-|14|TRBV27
TGTGCCAGCAGGTTATCGCGGCTCCAAGAGACCCAGTACTTC
CASRLSRLQETQYF
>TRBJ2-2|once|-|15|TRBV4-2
TGTGCCAGCAGCCAGTCCAGGGAGCCCAACGGGGAGCTGTTTTTT
CASSQSREPNGELFF
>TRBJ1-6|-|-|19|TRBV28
TGTGCCAGCAGTTTACATCCGGACGTCGCCAGCTCCTATAATTCACCCCTCCACTTT
CASSLHPDVASSYNSPLHF
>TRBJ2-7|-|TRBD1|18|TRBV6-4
TGTGCCAGCAGTGACTTCGGGACAGGGCGCGGGGTCTCCTACGAGCAGTACTTC
CASSDFGTGRGVSYEQYF
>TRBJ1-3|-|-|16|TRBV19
TGTGCCAGTAGTACCAGAAAGAGAGACTCTGGAAACACCATATATTTT
CASSTRKRDSGNTIYF
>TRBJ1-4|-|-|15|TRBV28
TGTGCCAGCAGTTTATTTACTGCAACTAATGAAAAACTGTTTTTT
CASSLFTATNEKLFF
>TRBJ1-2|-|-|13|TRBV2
TGTGCCAGCAGTGAAACGGGACCCAACCTCTACACCTTC
CASSETGPNLYTF
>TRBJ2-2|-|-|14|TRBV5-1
TGCGCCAGCAGCTCAACCCAGGGGCCCGGGGAGCTGTTTTTT
CASSSTQGPGELFF
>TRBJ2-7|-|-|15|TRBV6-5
TGTGCCAGCAGTTACGCGTACAGGGCGGATCACGAGCAGTACTTC
CASSYAYRADHEQYF
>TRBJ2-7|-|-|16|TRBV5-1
TGCGCCAGCAGCTTGGCCAGGGTTACAGAGATCTACCAGCAGTACTTC
CASSLARVTEIYQQYF
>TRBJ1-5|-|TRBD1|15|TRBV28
TGTGCCAGCGACCCCGAGGGGGCGGGTAATCAGCCCCAGCATTTT
CASDPEGAGNQPQHF
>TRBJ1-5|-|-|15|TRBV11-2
TGTGCCAGCAGCTTAGGTCGGACAGGCAATCAGCCCCAGCATTTT
CASSLGRTGNQPQHF
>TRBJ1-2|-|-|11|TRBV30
TGTGCCTGGAGTGTATACTATGGCTACACCTTC
CAWSVYYGYTF
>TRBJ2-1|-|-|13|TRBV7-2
TGTGCCAGCAGGCGGGACAGCTACAATGAGCAGTTCTTC
CASRRDSYNEQFF
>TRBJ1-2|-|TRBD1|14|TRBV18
TGTGCCAGCTCACCACAGGAGACAGGGTATGGCTACACCTTC
CASSPQETGYGYTF
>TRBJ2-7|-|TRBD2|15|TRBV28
TGTGCCAGCAGTTACCTACTAGCGGGAGAAGACGAGCAGTACTTC
CASSYLLAGEDEQYF
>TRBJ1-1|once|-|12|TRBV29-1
TGCAGCGTTGGGGCGGAGAACACTGAAGCTTTCTTT
CSVGAENTEAFF
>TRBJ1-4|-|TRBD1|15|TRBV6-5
TGTGCCAGCAGGAACGGACAGGGGGGTAATGAAAAACTGTTTTTT
CASRNGQGGNEKLFF
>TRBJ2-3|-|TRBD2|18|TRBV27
TGTGCCAGCAGTGTAACCGGGACTAGCGGGAGGAGGACAGATACGCAGTATTTT
CASSVTGTSGRRTDTQYF
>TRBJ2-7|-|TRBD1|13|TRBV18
TGTGCCAGCTCAGCGGACAGGACCTACGAGCAGTACTTC
CASSADRTYEQYF
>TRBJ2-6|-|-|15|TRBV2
TGTGCCAGCAGTGAATCCGGGTCTGGGGCCAACGTCCTGACTTTC
CASSESGSGANVLTF
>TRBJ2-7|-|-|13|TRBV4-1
TGCGCCAGCAGCCAAACAGGGTCCCGCGAGCAGTACTTC
CASSQTGSREQYF
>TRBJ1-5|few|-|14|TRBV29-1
TGCAGCGTTGTGGAAGGGGGTGGGGATCAGCCCCAGCATTTT
CSVVEGGGDQPQHF
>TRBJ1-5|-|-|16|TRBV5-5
TGTGCCAGCAGCCCGCAGACAGAAATTAGCAATCAGCCCCAGCATTTT
CASSPQTEISNQPQHF
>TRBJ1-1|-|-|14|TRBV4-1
TGCGCCAGCAGCCAATTAAAAGAGGGGACTGAAGCTTTCTTT
CASSQLKEGTEAFF
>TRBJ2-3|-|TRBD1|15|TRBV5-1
TGCGCCAGCAGCATCGACAGGGGGCCCACAGATACGCAGTATTTT
CASSIDRGPTDTQYF
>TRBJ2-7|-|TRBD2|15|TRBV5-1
TGCGCCAGCAGCTTTGGGACTAGAGCATCCTACGAGCAGTACTTC
CASSFGTRASYEQYF
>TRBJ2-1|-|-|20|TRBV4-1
TGCGCCAGCAGCCAAGATCCGGGCGGCACGGGCGTTACTTCCTACAATGAGCAGTTCTTC
CASSQDPGGTGVTSYNEQFF
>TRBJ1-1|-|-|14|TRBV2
TGTGCCAGCAGTCTCTCAGGGTTGGACGCTGAAGCTTTCTTT
CASSLSGLDAEAFF
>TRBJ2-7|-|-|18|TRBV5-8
TGTGCCAGCAGCCTCTCAGACGGAATTCCCTTTGGGGCCTACGAGCAGTACTTC
CASSLSDGIPFGAYEQYF
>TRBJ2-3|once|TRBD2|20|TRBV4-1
TGCGCCAGCAGCCAAGAAAGCGGGAGGGCCCTCGTGAAGCACACAGATACGCAGTATTTT
CASSQESGRALVKHTDTQYF
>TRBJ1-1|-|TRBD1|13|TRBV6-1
TGTGCCAGCAGGAAGACAGGGGACACTGAAGCTTTCTTT
CASRKTGDTEAFF